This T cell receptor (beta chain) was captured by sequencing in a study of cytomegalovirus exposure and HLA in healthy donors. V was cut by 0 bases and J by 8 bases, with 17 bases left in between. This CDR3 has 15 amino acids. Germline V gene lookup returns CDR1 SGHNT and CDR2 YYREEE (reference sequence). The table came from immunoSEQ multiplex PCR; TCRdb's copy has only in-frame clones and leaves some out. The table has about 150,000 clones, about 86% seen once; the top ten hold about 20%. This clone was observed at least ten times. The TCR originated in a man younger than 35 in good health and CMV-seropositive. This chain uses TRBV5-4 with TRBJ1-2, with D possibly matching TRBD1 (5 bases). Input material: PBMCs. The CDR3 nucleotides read TGTGCCAGCAGCTTGGGTCTGGGGCTAATGGGCGGCTACACCTTC. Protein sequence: CASSLGLGLMGGYTF.